The 5 T cell receptor beta chains given below trace back to one sample, sequenced in a study of T cells in Graves' hyperthyroidism and ophthalmopathy. RNA transcripts gave rise to amplified TCR beta CDR3 regions. The HTBI set primed first-round TCR CDR3 RT-PCR. In TCRdb, the multiplex PCR reads were re-called with MiXCR into one record per CDR3 protein. The repertoire holds some 270,000 distinct CDR3 sequences, with about 14% as singletons. Source material: blood. The receptor set was obtained from a woman between 25 and 40 years old with Graves' hyperthyroidism that later progressed to Graves' ophthalmopathy.

This clonotype was picked up many times. The rearrangement joins TRBV14 to TRBJ1-1; unclear D gene. Looked up from germline, CDR1 is SGHDN and CDR2 is FVKESK. V lost 1 base, J lost 3 bases, and 9 bases lay in between. This CDR3 has 14 residues. Here the CDR3 reads CASSQGYGDTEAFF. CDR3 in DNA: TGTGCCAGCAGCCAAGGGTACGGGGACACTGAAGCTTTCTTT.

This clonotype was found many times. The chain has TRBV7-9 and TRBJ1-1; D possibly corresponds to TRBD1 (6 bases). Trimming stripped 2 bases from V and 1 base from J, with 8 bases between. Per the germline V gene, CDR1 is SEHNR and CDR2 is FQNEAQ (reference sequence). The CDR3 runs to 14 residues. The CDR3 nucleotides read TGTGCCAGCAGCTTACAGGGGACGAACACTGAAGCTTTCTTT. This sequence encodes CASSLQGTNTEAFF. The full variable domain, completed using reference TRBV7-9 and TRBJ1-1, is DTGVSQNPRHKITKRGQNVTFRCDPISEHNRLYWYRQTLGQGPEFLTYFQNEAQLEKSRLLSDRFSAERPKGSFSTLEIQRTEQGDSAMYLCASSLQGTNTEAFFGQGTRLTVV.

Ten or more counts support this clonotype. This chain joins TRBV11-2 and TRBJ2-7, with TRBD2 matching over 8 bases. Germline V gene lookup returns CDR1 SGHAT and CDR2 FQNNGV. The CDR3 is 14 residues long. V trimming: 3 bases; J trimming: 3 bases; junction bases outside the gene matches: 4. This CDR3 reads CASSFGLAGYEQYF. As DNA, the CDR3 is TGTGCCAGCAGCTTTGGGCTAGCGGGCTACGAGCAGTACTTC.

The table lists this clonotype with many counts. The J gene is TRBJ2-5, the V gene TRBV28; 9 bases map to TRBD2. This CDR3 is built from 20 residues. V was clipped by 1 base and J by 0 bases; unmatched bases: 15. Germline V gene lookup returns CDR1 MDHEN and CDR2 SYDVKM. The CDR3 loop is CASSLSGTSPTREYQETQYF. CDR3 nucleotides: TGTGCCAGCAGTTTATCGGGGACTAGCCCCACGAGAGAGTACCAAGAGACCCAGTACTTC.

This sequence joins TRBV6-2 or TRBV6-3 and TRBJ1-4; possible D gene TRBD1, 6 bases. The CDR3 loop spans 15 amino acids. V shed 0 bases and J shed 3 bases, with 8 bases lying between them. Per germline, CDR1 MNHEY and CDR2 SVGEGT. CDR3 DNA sequence: TGTGCCAGCAGTTACTCGTCAGGGGCTAATGAAAAACTGTTTTTT. Translated, it gives CASSYSSGANEKLFF.